The rows below give T cell receptor beta chains drawn from one sample of a study of blood T cell repertoires in COVID-19. Sequencing used immunoSEQ multiplex PCR; TCRdb keeps in-frame clones, though not all of them. The table includes 150,000 to 200,000 clones, roughly four fifths detected once. Input material: peripheral blood. These receptors were collected from a human donor in a cohort sampled during active COVID-19. The CDR3 runs from the conserved cysteine through the conserved F or W. A D gene is named only where the DNA matches it firmly. Some rows mark clone size as missing; the rest say once, few, many or name a class of expanded clone.

length	V	J	size	D	DNA	CDR3
16	TRBV19	TRBJ2-1	-	-	TGTGCCAGTAGTATAGACGGCAGGGTTTTCAGCAATGAGCAGTTCTTC	CASSIDGRVFSNEQFF
15	TRBV28	TRBJ2-7	-	TRBD2	TGTGCCAGCACCGGGGGACTAGCGCGCACCTACGAGCAGTACTTC	CASTGGLARTYEQYF
16	TRBV6-2/TRBV6-3	TRBJ2-7	-	TRBD2	TGTGCCAGCAGTTTTAGACTAGCGGGAGTGCCCTACGAGCAGTACTTC	CASSFRLAGVPYEQYF
12	TRBV9	TRBJ2-3	-	-	TGTGCCAGCACCCGAGGAACAGATACGCAGTATTTT	CASTRGTDTQYF
14	TRBV29-1	TRBJ1-2	-	-	TGCAGCGTTGAGACTCTCAGGGAAAGCTATGGCTACACCTTC	CSVETLRESYGYTF
15	TRBV5-1	TRBJ2-1	-	TRBD2	TGCGCCAGCAGCTCGGCTAGCGGGAGGAGGGATGAGCAGTTCTTC	CASSSASGRRDEQFF
14	TRBV5-4	TRBJ1-4	-	TRBD1	TGTGCCAGCAGCGTCGGACAGGGCACTGAAAAACTGTTTTTT	CASSVGQGTEKLFF
14	TRBV18	TRBJ2-7	-	-	TGTGCCAGCTCACCTCAGGGGCCAAGATACGAGCAGTACTTC	CASSPQGPRYEQYF
12	TRBV6-5	TRBJ2-5	-	-	TGTGCCAGCCTAAGAGGGGGAGAGACCCAGTACTTC	CASLRGGETQYF
13	TRBV27	TRBJ2-2	-	-	TGTGCCAGCAGTTTGACCCGGGGCGGGGAGCTGTTTTTT	CASSLTRGGELFF
15	TRBV19	TRBJ2-6	-	TRBD1	TGTGCCAGTAGTCCACAGGGGACTGGGGCCAACGTCCTGACTTTC	CASSPQGTGANVLTF
14	TRBV7-2	TRBJ1-5	-	TRBD1	TGTGCCAGCAGCTTGACAGGGGGCTATCAGCCCCAGCATTTT	CASSLTGGYQPQHF
16	TRBV5-4	TRBJ2-7	-	TRBD2	TGTGCCAGCAGCCGACCCGGACTAGACCCCTCCTACGAGCAGTACTTC	CASSRPGLDPSYEQYF
15	TRBV3-1/TRBV3-2	TRBJ2-7	-	TRBD2	TGTGCCAGCAGCCGGCCCGGGACTAGCGGGTACGAGCAGTACTTC	CASSRPGTSGYEQYF
16	TRBV11-2	TRBJ1-1	few	-	TGTGCCAGCAGCCTCCGGGGGGGGAAGGCGAACACTGAAGCTTTCTTT	CASSLRGGKANTEAFF
13	TRBV12-3/TRBV12-4	TRBJ2-2	-	-	TGTGCCAGCAGTTTACCCGGCACCGGGGAGCTGTTTTTT	CASSLPGTGELFF